The 6 T cell receptor beta chains below all came from one sample that was sequenced in a study of T cells in Graves' hyperthyroidism and ophthalmopathy. RNA transcripts gave rise to amplified TCR beta CDR3 regions. Initially, a first-round RT-PCR of the TCR CDR3 employed the HTBI primer set. TCRdb re-analysed the multiplex PCR reads in MiXCR, keeping a single row per CDR3 protein. The profile shows 200,000 to 250,000 distinct CDR3 sequences, roughly 15% of them singletons. Material: blood. These receptors originate from a woman aged 18-29 years with Graves' ophthalmopathy.

This clonotype has at least ten counts. The CDR3 reads CSARGGASSGNTIYF. The CDR3 DNA sequence: TGCAGTGCTAGAGGGGGGGCCAGTAGTGGAAACACCATATATTTT. The chain couples TRBV20-1 to TRBJ1-3; D possibly corresponds to TRBD1 (6 bases). The ends were cut back, 1 base at V and 3 bases at J, with 13 bases in the middle. Germline V lookup: CDR1 DFQATT, CDR2 SNEGSKA (reference sequence). CDR3 length: 15 residues.

This clonotype was seen only a few times. The CDR3 here is CASGRLSDSNQPQHF. The CDR3 DNA reads TGTGCCAGCGGGCGCCTTTCCGATAGCAATCAGCCCCAGCATTTT. The V gene is TRBV9, the J gene TRBJ1-5, with no clear D. Germline values: CDR1 SGDLS, CDR2 YYNGEE. The CDR3 extends over 15 amino acids. The ends were cut back, 7 bases at V and 0 bases at J, with 14 bases in the middle.

This clonotype was seen at least ten times. The chain joins TRBV6-5 to TRBJ1-5; D ambiguous. The CDR3 is made up of 13 amino acids. Trimming took off 2 bases at V and 4 bases at J, with 6 bases between the two ends. The germline gives CDR1 MNHEY, CDR2 SVGAGI. In DNA, the CDR3 is TGTGCCAGCAGTTACGACCAGAATCAGCCCCAGCATTTT. This gives the protein CASSYDQNQPQHF.

This clonotype was observed at least ten times. This chain connects TRBV7-9 to TRBJ1-1; D is uncertain. The germline V gene has CDR1 SEHNR and CDR2 FQNEAQ (reference sequence). Trimming removed 3 bases from V and 3 bases from J, with 11 bases in between. This CDR3 region has 14 residues. The CDR3 DNA reads TGTGCCAGCAGCTTTTCAGCCGGGGACACTGAAGCTTTCTTT. Its translation is CASSFSAGDTEAFF. Full variable domain (missing parts from reference TRBV7-9 and TRBJ1-1): DTGVSQNPRHKITKRGQNVTFRCDPISEHNRLYWYRQTLGQGPEFLTYFQNEAQLEKSRLLSDRFSAERPKGSFSTLEIQRTEQGDSAMYLCASSFSAGDTEAFFGQGTRLTVV.

This clonotype came up many times. As DNA, the CDR3 is TGTGCCAGCAGCCAACAGGGAGGGGGTGAAGCTTTCTTT. Its translation is CASSQQGGGEAFF. This chain connects TRBV12-3 or TRBV12-4 to TRBJ1-1, with D possibly being TRBD1 (6 bases). Trimming removed 6 bases at V and 7 bases at J, with 15 bases between. This CDR3 is 13 amino acids long.

The rearrangement links TRBV20-1 to TRBJ1-2; D is unclear. This CDR3 spans 11 amino acids. V gave up 0 bases and J gave up 10 bases, with 9 bases separating them. Germline CDR1 is DFQATT and CDR2 is SNEGSKA (reference sequence). CDR3 in DNA: TGCAGTGCTAGAGATAAACATACCTACACCTTC. Translating it yields CSARDKHTYTF.